This T cell receptor beta chain appears in the sequencing data of a study of blood T cell repertoires in COVID-19. Cohorts were assigned according to the clinical history that participants reported. TCRdb's copy holds only in-frame clones and misses some; the assay was immunoSEQ multiplex PCR. The repertoire holds roughly 250,000 clones, with 70% to 90% as singletons. V was shortened by 0 bases and J by 4 bases, with 12 bases between the two germline ends. CDR1 is MNHEY and CDR2 is SMNVEV in the germline V gene (reference sequence). The CDR3 loop spans 15 amino acids. The sequenced sample consisted of PBMCs or T cells enriched from blood (not recorded which). The chain carries TRBV27 and TRBJ1-2; D gene unclear. The sequence derives from a woman aged 50 to 60 who had recovered from COVID-19. The CDR3 nucleotides read TGTGCCAGCAGTTTATCGCGGGTCGATACCTATGGCTACACCTTC. Amino acids: CASSLSRVDTYGYTF.